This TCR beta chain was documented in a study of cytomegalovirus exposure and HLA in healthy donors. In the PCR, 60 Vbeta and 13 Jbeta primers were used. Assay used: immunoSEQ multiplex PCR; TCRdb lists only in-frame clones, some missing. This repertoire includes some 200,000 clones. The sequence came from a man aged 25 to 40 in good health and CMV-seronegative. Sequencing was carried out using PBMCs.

The CDR3 protein is CASSPGGGSNYGYTF. The CDR3 DNA reads TGTGCCAGCAGCCCCGGAGGAGGATCTAACTATGGCTACACCTTC. The V gene is TRBV5-6, the J gene TRBJ1-2; D ambiguous. Germline assignment: CDR1 SGHDT and CDR2 YYEEEE. The V gene lost 4 bases and the J gene lost 0 bases, with 13 bases spanning the gap. The CDR3 is 15 amino acids.